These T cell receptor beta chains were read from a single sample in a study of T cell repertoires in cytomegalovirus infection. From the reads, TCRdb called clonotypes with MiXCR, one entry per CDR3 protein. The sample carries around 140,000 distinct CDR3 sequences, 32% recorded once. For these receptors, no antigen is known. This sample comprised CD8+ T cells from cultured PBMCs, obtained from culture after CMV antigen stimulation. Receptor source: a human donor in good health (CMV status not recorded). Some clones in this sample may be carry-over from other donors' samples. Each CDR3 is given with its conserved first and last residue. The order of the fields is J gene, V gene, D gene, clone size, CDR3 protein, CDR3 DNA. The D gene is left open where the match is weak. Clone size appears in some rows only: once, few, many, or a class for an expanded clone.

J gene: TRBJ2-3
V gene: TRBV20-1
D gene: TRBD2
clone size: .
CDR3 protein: CSALPGSGGSTDTQYF
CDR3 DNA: TGCAGTGCCCTCCCGGGGAGCGGGGGGTCCACAGATACGCAGTATTTT

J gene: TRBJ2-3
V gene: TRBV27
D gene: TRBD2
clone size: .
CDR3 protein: CASSPARGGRSDTQYF
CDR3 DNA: TGTGCCAGCAGTCCCGCTCGCGGGGGGCGATCAGATACGCAGTATTTT

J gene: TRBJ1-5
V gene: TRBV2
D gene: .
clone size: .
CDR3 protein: CATDTNSNQPQHF
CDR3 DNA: TGTGCCACCGACACCAATAGCAATCAGCCCCAGCATTTT

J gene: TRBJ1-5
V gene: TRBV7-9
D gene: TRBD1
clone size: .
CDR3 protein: CASSLVGDRNQPQHF
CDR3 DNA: TGTGCCAGCAGCTTAGTTGGGGACAGGAATCAGCCCCAGCATTTT

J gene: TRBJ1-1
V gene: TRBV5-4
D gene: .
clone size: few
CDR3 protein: CASSSDSVNTEAFF
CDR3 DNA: TGTGCCAGCAGCTCGGACAGCGTGAACACTGAAGCTTTCTTT

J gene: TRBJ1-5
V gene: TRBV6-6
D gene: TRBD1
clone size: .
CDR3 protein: CASSYSETGVAQPQHF
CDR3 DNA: TGTGCCAGCAGTTACTCCGAGACAGGGGTGGCTCAGCCCCAGCATTTT

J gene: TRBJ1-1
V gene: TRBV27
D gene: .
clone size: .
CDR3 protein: CASSLGMVGDTEAFF
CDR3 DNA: TGTGCCAGCAGTTTGGGGATGGTTGGTGACACTGAAGCTTTCTTT

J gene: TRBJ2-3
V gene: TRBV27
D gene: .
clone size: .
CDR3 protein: CASSSVTTDTQYF
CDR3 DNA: TGTGCCAGCAGTTCAGTGACCACAGATACGCAGTATTTT

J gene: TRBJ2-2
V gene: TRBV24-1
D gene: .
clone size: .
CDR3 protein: CATAHYGAGELFF
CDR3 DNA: TGTGCCACCGCCCATTACGGCGCCGGGGAGCTGTTTTTT

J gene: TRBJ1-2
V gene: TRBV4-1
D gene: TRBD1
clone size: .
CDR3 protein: CASSRLDRADGYTF
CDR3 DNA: TGCGCCAGCAGCCGACTTGACAGGGCGGATGGCTACACCTTC

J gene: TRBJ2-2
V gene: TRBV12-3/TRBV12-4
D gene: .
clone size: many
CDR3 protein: CASSWFSAGELFF
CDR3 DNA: TGTGCCAGCAGTTGGTTTAGCGCCGGGGAGCTGTTTTTT

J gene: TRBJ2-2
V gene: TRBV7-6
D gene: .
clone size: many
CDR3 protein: CASSRGPGTGELFF
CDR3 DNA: TGTGCCAGCAGCCGGGGGCCGGGCACCGGGGAGCTGTTTTTT

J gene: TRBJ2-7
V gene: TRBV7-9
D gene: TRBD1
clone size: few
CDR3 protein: CASSLWGQPEQYF
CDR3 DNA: TGTGCCAGCAGCTTATGGGGACAGCCCGAGCAGTACTTC

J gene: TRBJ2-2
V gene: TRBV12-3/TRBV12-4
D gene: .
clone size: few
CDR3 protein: CASSLSPLGTGELFF
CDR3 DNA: TGTGCCAGCAGTTTAAGCCCTCTAGGGACCGGGGAGCTGTTTTTT

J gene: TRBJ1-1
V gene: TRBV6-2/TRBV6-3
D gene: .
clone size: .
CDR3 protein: CASIHREETNTEAFF
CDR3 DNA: TGTGCCAGCATCCACAGGGAAGAAACGAACACTGAAGCTTTCTTT

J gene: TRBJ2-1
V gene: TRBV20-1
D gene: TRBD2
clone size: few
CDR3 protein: CSASASGGSYNEQFF
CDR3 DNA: TGCAGTGCTAGTGCTAGCGGGGGTTCCTACAATGAGCAGTTCTTC

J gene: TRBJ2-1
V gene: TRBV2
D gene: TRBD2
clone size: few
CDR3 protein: CASSDFGGNEQFF
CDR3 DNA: TGTGCCAGCAGTGACTTCGGGGGGAATGAGCAGTTCTTC

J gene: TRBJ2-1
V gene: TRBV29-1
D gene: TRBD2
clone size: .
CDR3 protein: CSVEGTSSYNEQFF
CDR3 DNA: TGCAGCGTTGAGGGGACTAGCTCCTACAATGAGCAGTTCTTC

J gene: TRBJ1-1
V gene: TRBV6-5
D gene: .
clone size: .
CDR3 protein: CASGGQLNTEAFF
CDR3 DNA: TGTGCCAGCGGGGGACAACTGAACACTGAAGCTTTCTTT

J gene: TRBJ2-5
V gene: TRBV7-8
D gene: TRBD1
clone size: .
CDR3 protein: CASSLPSLAGQGAETQYF
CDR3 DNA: TGTGCCAGCAGCTTGCCCTCTTTAGCCGGACAGGGGGCAGAGACCCAGTACTTC

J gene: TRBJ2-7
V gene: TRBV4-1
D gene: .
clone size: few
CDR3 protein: CASSHGGSYEQYF
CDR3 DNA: TGCGCCAGCAGCCACGGAGGTTCCTACGAGCAGTACTTC

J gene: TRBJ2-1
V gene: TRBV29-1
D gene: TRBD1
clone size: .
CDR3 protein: CSVETGTGNEQFF
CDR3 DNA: TGCAGCGTTGAGACAGGGACGGGCAATGAGCAGTTCTTC

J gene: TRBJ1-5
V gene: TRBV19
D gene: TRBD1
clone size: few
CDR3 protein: CASRLGQGSYNQPQHF
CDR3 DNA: TGTGCCAGTAGATTGGGACAGGGGTCCTATAATCAGCCCCAGCATTTT

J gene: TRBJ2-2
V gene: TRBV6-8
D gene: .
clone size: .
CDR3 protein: CASSYSKVGELFF
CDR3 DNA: TGTGCCAGCAGTTACTCGAAGGTCGGGGAGCTGTTTTTT

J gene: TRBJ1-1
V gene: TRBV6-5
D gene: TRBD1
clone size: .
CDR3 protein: CASSYEQGAMNTEAFF
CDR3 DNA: TGTGCCAGCAGTTACGAGCAGGGGGCCATGAACACTGAAGCTTTCTTT

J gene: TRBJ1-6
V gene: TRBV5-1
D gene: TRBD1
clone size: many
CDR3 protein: CASSVTGLSSPLHF
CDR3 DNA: TGCGCCAGCAGCGTGACAGGGTTAAGTTCACCCCTCCACTTT

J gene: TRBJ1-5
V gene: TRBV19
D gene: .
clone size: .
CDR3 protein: CASSIALGGIQPQHF
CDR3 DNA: TGTGCCAGTAGTATAGCCCTAGGGGGGATCCAGCCCCAGCATTTT

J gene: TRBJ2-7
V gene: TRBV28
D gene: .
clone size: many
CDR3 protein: CASSLKIGEVSHYEQYF
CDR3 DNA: TGTGCCAGCAGTTTAAAGATAGGGGAGGTCTCCCACTACGAGCAGTACTTC

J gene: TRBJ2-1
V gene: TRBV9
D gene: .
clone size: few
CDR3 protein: CASSADQNNEQFF
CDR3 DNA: TGTGCCAGCAGCGCGGACCAGAACAATGAGCAGTTCTTC

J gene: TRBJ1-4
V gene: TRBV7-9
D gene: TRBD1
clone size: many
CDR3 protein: CASSPPTGDVMYEKLFF
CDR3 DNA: TGTGCCAGCAGCCCCCCGACAGGGGATGTTATGTACGAAAAACTGTTTTTT

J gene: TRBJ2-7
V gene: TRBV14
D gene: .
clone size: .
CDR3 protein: CASSQEWRSYEQYF
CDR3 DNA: TGTGCCAGCAGCCAAGAATGGCGGTCCTACGAGCAGTACTTC

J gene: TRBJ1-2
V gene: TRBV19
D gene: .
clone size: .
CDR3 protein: CASSMDSPNYGYTF
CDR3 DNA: TGTGCCAGTAGTATGGACAGTCCTAACTATGGCTACACCTTC

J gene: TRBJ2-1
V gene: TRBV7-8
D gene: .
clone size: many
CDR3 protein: CASSLETLQGDEQFF
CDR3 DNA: TGTGCCAGCAGCTTAGAGACTCTCCAAGGCGATGAGCAGTTCTTC

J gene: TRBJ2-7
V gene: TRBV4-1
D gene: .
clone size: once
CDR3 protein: CASSLGPNYEQYF
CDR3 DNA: TGCGCCAGCAGCCTGGGACCGAACTACGAGCAGTACTTC

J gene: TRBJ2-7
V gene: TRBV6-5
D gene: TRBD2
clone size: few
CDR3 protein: CASSTGTSVEQYF
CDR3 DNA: TGTGCCAGCAGTACAGGGACTAGCGTGGAGCAGTACTTC

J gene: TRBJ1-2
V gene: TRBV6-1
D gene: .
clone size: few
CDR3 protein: CASSELGPNYGYTF
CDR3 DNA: TGTGCCAGCAGTGAATTGGGACCCAACTATGGCTACACCTTC

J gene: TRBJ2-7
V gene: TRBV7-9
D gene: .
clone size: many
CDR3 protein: CASREEPGEEQYF
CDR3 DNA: TGTGCCAGCAGAGAAGAGCCAGGAGAGGAGCAGTACTTC

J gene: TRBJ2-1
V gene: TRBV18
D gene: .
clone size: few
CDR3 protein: CASSPPHNEQFF
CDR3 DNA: TGTGCCAGCTCACCACCGCACAATGAGCAGTTCTTC

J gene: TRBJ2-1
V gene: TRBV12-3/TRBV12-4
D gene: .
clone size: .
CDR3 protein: CASSLTGRLGEQFF
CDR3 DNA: TGTGCCAGCAGTTTAACAGGGAGGCTAGGTGAGCAGTTCTTC

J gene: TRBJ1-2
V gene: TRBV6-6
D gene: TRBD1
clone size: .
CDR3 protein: CASSHAPGQLIYGYTF
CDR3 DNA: TGTGCCAGCAGCCATGCACCGGGACAGCTTATCTATGGCTACACCTTC

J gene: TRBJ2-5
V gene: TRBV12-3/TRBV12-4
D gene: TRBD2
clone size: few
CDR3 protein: CASSSFGGGIETQYF
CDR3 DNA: TGTGCCAGCAGTTCCTTTGGCGGGGGGATAGAGACCCAGTACTTC

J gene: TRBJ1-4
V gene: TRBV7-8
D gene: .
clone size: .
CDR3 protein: CASSPKPPTATWTNEKLFF
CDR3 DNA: TGTGCCAGCAGCCCAAAACCACCTACAGCGACTTGGACTAATGAAAAACTGTTTTTT

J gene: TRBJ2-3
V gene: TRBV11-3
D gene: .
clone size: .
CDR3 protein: CASSLQSSGLDTQYF
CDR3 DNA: TGTGCCAGCAGCTTACAATCCAGCGGGCTGGATACGCAGTATTTT

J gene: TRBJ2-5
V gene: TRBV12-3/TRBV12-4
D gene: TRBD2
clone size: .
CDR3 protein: CASTPGGGGTQYF
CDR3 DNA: TGTGCCAGCACCCCCGGGGGGGGAGGGACCCAGTACTTC

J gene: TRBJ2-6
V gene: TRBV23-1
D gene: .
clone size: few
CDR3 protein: CASSQSASGGAPSGANVLTF
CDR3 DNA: TGCGCCAGCAGTCAATCGGCTTCTGGAGGGGCACCCTCTGGGGCCAACGTCCTGACTTTC

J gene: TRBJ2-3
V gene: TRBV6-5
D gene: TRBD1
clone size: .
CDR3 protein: CASSPGQGWDTQYF
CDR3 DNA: TGTGCCAGCAGTCCGGGACAGGGTTGGGATACGCAGTATTTT

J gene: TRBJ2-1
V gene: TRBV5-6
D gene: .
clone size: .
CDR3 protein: CASSFGLSGQSYNEQFF
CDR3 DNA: TGTGCCAGCAGCTTCGGTCTTTCGGGGCAATCCTACAATGAGCAGTTCTTC

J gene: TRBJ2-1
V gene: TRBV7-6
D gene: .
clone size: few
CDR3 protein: CASSPAGASYNEQFF
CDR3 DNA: TGTGCCAGCAGCCCTGCGGGGGCCAGTTACAATGAGCAGTTCTTC

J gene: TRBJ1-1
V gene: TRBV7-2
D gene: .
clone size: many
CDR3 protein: CASSLEAEAFF
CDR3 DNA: TGTGCCAGCAGCCTAGAGGCGGAAGCTTTCTTT

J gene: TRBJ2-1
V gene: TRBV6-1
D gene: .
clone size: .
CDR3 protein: CASSEWSSYNEQFF
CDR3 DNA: TGTGCCAGCAGTGAGTGGAGCTCCTACAATGAGCAGTTCTTC